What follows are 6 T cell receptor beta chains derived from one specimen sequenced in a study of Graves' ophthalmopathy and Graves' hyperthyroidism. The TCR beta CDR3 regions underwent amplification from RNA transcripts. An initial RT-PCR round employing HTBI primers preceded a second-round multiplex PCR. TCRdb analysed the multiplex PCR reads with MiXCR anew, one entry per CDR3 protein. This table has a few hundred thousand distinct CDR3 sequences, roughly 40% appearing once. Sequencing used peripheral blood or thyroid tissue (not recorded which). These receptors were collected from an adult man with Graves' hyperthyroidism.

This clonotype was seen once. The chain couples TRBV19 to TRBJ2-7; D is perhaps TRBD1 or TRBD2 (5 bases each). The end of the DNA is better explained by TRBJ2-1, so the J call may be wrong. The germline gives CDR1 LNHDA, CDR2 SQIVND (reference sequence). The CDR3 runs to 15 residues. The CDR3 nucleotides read TGTGCCAGTAGACATAGGACACTAGGCGGCAATGAGCAGTTCTTC. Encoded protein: CASRHRTLGGNEQFF.

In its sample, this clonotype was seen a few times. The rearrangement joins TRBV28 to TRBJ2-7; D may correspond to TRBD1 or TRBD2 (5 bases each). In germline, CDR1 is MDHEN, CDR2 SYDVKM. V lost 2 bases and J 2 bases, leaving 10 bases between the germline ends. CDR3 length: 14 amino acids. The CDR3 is CASSLEGIPYEQYF. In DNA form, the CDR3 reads TGTGCCAGCAGTTTAGAGGGGATACCCTACGAGCAGTACTTC.

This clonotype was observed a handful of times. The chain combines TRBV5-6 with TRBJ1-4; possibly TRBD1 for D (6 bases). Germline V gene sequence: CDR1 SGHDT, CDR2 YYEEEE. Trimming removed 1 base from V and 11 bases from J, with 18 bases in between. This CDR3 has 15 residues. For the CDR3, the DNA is TGTGCCAGCAGCTTGATGTTAGGGGGACGTTATAAACTGTTTTTT. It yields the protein CASSLMLGGRYKLFF.

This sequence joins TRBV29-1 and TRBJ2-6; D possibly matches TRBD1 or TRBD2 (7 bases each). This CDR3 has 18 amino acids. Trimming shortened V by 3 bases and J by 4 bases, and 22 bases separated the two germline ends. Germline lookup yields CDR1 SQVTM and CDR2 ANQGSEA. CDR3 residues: CSVDQWGGGGTGANVLTF. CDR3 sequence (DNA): TGCAGCGTTGATCAGTGGGGGGGAGGGGGCACCGGGGCCAACGTCCTGACTTTC.

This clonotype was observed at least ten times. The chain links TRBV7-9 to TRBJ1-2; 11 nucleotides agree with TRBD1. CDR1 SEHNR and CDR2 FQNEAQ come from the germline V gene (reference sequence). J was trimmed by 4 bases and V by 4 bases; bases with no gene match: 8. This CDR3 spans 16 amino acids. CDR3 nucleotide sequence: TGTGCCAGCAGCTCACTATGGGACAGGGGGTTCTATGGCTACACCTTC. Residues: CASSSLWDRGFYGYTF.

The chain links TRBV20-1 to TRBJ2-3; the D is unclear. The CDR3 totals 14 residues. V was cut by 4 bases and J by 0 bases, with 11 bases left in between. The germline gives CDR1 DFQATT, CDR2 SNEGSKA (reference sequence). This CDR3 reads CSATGVTSTDTQYF. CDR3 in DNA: TGCAGTGCTACTGGTGTCACTAGCACAGATACGCAGTATTTT.